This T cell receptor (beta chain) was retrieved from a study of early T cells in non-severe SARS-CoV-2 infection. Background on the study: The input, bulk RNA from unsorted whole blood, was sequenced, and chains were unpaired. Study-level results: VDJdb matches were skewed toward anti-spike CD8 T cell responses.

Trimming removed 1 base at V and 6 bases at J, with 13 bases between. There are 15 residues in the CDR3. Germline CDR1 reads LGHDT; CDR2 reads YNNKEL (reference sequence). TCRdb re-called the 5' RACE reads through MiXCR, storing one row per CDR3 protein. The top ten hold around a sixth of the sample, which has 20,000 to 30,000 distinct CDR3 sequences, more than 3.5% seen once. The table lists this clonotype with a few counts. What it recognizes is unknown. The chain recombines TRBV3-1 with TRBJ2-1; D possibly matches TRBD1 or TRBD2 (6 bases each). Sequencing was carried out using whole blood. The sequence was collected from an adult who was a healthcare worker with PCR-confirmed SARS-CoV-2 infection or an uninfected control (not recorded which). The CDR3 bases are TGTGCCAGCAGCCAAGCGGGGGCCGCTATCAATGAGCAGTTCTTC. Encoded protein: CASSQAGAAINEQFF.